These T cell receptor beta chains were read from a single sample in a study of T cell responses to AZD1222 COVID-19 vaccine. Using immunoSEQ multiplex PCR, the repertoire was profiled, and TCRdb retains in-frame clones only, with some absent. The repertoire includes 85,000 to 110,000 clones, about nine tenths of them detected once, and 35% to 50% sits in the top ten. Source: peripheral blood, taken on day 0 of AZD1222 vaccination. These receptors were collected from an adult in good health. CDR3s include the opening cysteine and the closing phenylalanine or tryptophan. D genes are given only for firm matches. Clone size is shown for a subset of rows, as once, few, many or a class of expanded clone.

v_gene: TRBV7-9
abundance: .
j_gene: TRBJ2-5
d_gene: TRBD1
CDR3nt: TGTGCCAGCAGCTCGATCCCGGGACAGGTACAGACCCAGTACTTC
CDR3aa: CASSSIPGQVQTQYF

v_gene: TRBV7-6
abundance: once
j_gene: TRBJ1-3
d_gene: .
CDR3nt: TGTGCCAGCAGCTTAGCGCTCGACGGGAGCTCTGGAAACACCATATATTTT
CDR3aa: CASSLALDGSSGNTIYF

v_gene: TRBV4-1
abundance: .
j_gene: TRBJ1-2
d_gene: TRBD1
CDR3nt: TGCGCCAGCAGCCACGTACCTTCGGGACAGGATAACTATGGCTACACCTTC
CDR3aa: CASSHVPSGQDNYGYTF

v_gene: TRBV7-9
abundance: .
j_gene: TRBJ2-1
d_gene: .
CDR3nt: TGTGCCAGCAGCCTGATGAGGGATGAGCAGTTCTTC
CDR3aa: CASSLMRDEQFF

v_gene: TRBV7-2
abundance: .
j_gene: TRBJ1-2
d_gene: .
CDR3nt: TGTGCCAGCAGCCCCCGTCCTGGGACGGCGTCACCTGGCTACACCTTC
CDR3aa: CASSPRPGTASPGYTF

v_gene: TRBV9
abundance: .
j_gene: TRBJ1-4
d_gene: .
CDR3nt: TGTGCCAGCAGCGTACTCGAGGGAGCCTCTGGTGAAAAACTGTTTTTT
CDR3aa: CASSVLEGASGEKLFF

v_gene: TRBV20-1
abundance: once
j_gene: TRBJ1-1
d_gene: .
CDR3nt: TGCAGTGCTAGTGTGGGGGGCATGGAAGCTTTCTTT
CDR3aa: CSASVGGMEAFF

v_gene: TRBV4-1
abundance: .
j_gene: TRBJ2-1
d_gene: .
CDR3nt: TGCGCCAGCAGCGTTTTGGGAAGCTCCTACAATGAGCAGTTCTTC
CDR3aa: CASSVLGSSYNEQFF

v_gene: TRBV18
abundance: .
j_gene: TRBJ2-1
d_gene: .
CDR3nt: TGTGCCAGCTCACCAAGGACCCCAGGGACTGACAATGAGCAGTTCTTC
CDR3aa: CASSPRTPGTDNEQFF

v_gene: TRBV18
abundance: .
j_gene: TRBJ1-1
d_gene: .
CDR3nt: TGTGCCAGCTCACCAGGTATGAACACTGAAGCTTTCTTT
CDR3aa: CASSPGMNTEAFF

v_gene: TRBV13
abundance: .
j_gene: TRBJ1-6
d_gene: .
CDR3nt: TGTGCCAGCAGCTTATCTGGCAGGGTAGCCCAAGGAGGGAATTCACCCCTCCACTTT
CDR3aa: CASSLSGRVAQGGNSPLHF

v_gene: TRBV30
abundance: .
j_gene: TRBJ1-4
d_gene: .
CDR3nt: TGTGCCTGGAGACCGGGACCTGGGGGTGAAAAACTGTTTTTT
CDR3aa: CAWRPGPGGEKLFF

v_gene: TRBV12-3/TRBV12-4
abundance: .
j_gene: TRBJ2-5
d_gene: TRBD2
CDR3nt: TGTGCCAGCAGTACTAGCGGAGAGACCCAGTACTTC
CDR3aa: CASSTSGETQYF

v_gene: TRBV10-3
abundance: .
j_gene: TRBJ2-1
d_gene: .
CDR3nt: TGTGCCATCAGTGAGTCTGCCAGCAATGAGCAGTTCTTC
CDR3aa: CAISESASNEQFF

v_gene: TRBV19
abundance: .
j_gene: TRBJ2-7
d_gene: .
CDR3nt: TGTGCCAGTAGTAAAACGGGTCGGGGATGGGACGAGCAGTACTTC
CDR3aa: CASSKTGRGWDEQYF

v_gene: TRBV10-2
abundance: .
j_gene: TRBJ2-7
d_gene: TRBD2
CDR3nt: TGCGCCAGCAGGCCGGGGCTAGCGGGTATCAACGAGCAGTACTTC
CDR3aa: CASRPGLAGINEQYF

v_gene: TRBV6-5
abundance: .
j_gene: TRBJ2-7
d_gene: .
CDR3nt: TGTGCCAGCTCTTCGGGACACGTGGGATACGAGCAGTACTTC
CDR3aa: CASSSGHVGYEQYF

v_gene: TRBV7-9
abundance: .
j_gene: TRBJ2-5
d_gene: TRBD2
CDR3nt: TGTGCCAGCAGCAACCGGACTAGCGGGAGATTAGAGACCCAGTACTTC
CDR3aa: CASSNRTSGRLETQYF

v_gene: TRBV6-2/TRBV6-3
abundance: .
j_gene: TRBJ1-5
d_gene: .
CDR3nt: TGTGCCAGCAGTTACCGGGAGACATTCAATCAGCCCCAGCATTTT
CDR3aa: CASSYRETFNQPQHF

v_gene: TRBV6-5
abundance: once
j_gene: TRBJ1-5
d_gene: .
CDR3nt: TGTGCCACCTACCCAGAGGGCCGCAATCAGCCCCAGCATTTT
CDR3aa: CATYPEGRNQPQHF

v_gene: TRBV5-4
abundance: .
j_gene: TRBJ1-2
d_gene: .
CDR3nt: TGTGCCAGCAGCTTTTGGGGGAAGAACTATGGCTACACCTTC
CDR3aa: CASSFWGKNYGYTF

v_gene: TRBV7-2
abundance: .
j_gene: TRBJ2-7
d_gene: TRBD2
CDR3nt: TGTGCCAGCAGCTTAGGGACTAGCGGTCCCTACGAGCAGTACTTC
CDR3aa: CASSLGTSGPYEQYF

v_gene: TRBV6-5
abundance: .
j_gene: TRBJ1-6
d_gene: .
CDR3nt: TGTGCCAGCTATCCTGGGACCGCCGGTTCACCCCTCCACTTT
CDR3aa: CASYPGTAGSPLHF

v_gene: TRBV14
abundance: .
j_gene: TRBJ1-2
d_gene: .
CDR3nt: TGTGCCAGCAGCCAAGTTCATCCCTATGGCTACACCTTC
CDR3aa: CASSQVHPYGYTF

v_gene: TRBV30
abundance: .
j_gene: TRBJ1-1
d_gene: .
CDR3nt: TGTGCCTGGAGTAAGGGCAGTGCCCACACTGAAGCTTTCTTT
CDR3aa: CAWSKGSAHTEAFF

v_gene: TRBV5-1
abundance: once
j_gene: TRBJ2-5
d_gene: .
CDR3nt: TGCGCCAGCAGCTCCCAAGAGACCCAGTACTTC
CDR3aa: CASSSQETQYF

v_gene: TRBV25-1
abundance: few
j_gene: TRBJ2-7
d_gene: .
CDR3nt: TGTGCCAGCAGTGGGGCGGGTCTGAATGCTGGCTACGAGCAGTACTTC
CDR3aa: CASSGAGLNAGYEQYF

v_gene: TRBV15
abundance: .
j_gene: TRBJ2-1
d_gene: TRBD2
CDR3nt: TGTGCCACCAGCAGGGGTAGACTAGCGCCTCACAATGAGCAGTTCTTC
CDR3aa: CATSRGRLAPHNEQFF

v_gene: TRBV18
abundance: .
j_gene: TRBJ2-1
d_gene: .
CDR3nt: TGTGCCAGCTCACCACAGGGGACCCTCAATGAGCAGTTCTTC
CDR3aa: CASSPQGTLNEQFF

v_gene: TRBV2
abundance: .
j_gene: TRBJ2-6
d_gene: .
CDR3nt: TGTGCCAGCAGACCAGGATCTGGGGCCAACGTCCTGACTTTC
CDR3aa: CASRPGSGANVLTF

v_gene: TRBV7-2
abundance: .
j_gene: TRBJ1-1
d_gene: .
CDR3nt: TGTGCCAGCAGCTTAGCGGTGGTGAACACTGAAGCTTTCTTT
CDR3aa: CASSLAVVNTEAFF

v_gene: TRBV7-2
abundance: .
j_gene: TRBJ2-7
d_gene: .
CDR3nt: TGTGCCAGCAGCCAGGGCAGCCCAGCCCTTTACGAGCAGTACTTC
CDR3aa: CASSQGSPALYEQYF

v_gene: TRBV5-6
abundance: .
j_gene: TRBJ1-6
d_gene: .
CDR3nt: TGTGCCAGCAGCCCCGGACAGAGCTCCTATAATTCACCCCTCCACTTT
CDR3aa: CASSPGQSSYNSPLHF

v_gene: TRBV15
abundance: .
j_gene: TRBJ1-2
d_gene: .
CDR3nt: TGTGCCACCAGCAGAGATCTGGACTCCAACTATGGCTACACCTTC
CDR3aa: CATSRDLDSNYGYTF

v_gene: TRBV10-2
abundance: .
j_gene: TRBJ1-1
d_gene: TRBD1
CDR3nt: TGCGCCAGCATTCGACAGGGGGCGCGGACTGAAGCTTTCTTT
CDR3aa: CASIRQGARTEAFF

v_gene: TRBV19
abundance: .
j_gene: TRBJ1-5
d_gene: .
CDR3nt: TGTGCCAGTAGTATAAGAGATAGCAATCAGCCCCAGCATTTT
CDR3aa: CASSIRDSNQPQHF

v_gene: TRBV4-1
abundance: .
j_gene: TRBJ2-7
d_gene: .
CDR3nt: TGCGCCAGCAGCCAAGTTTACACCTCCTACGAGCAGTACTTC
CDR3aa: CASSQVYTSYEQYF

v_gene: TRBV18
abundance: once
j_gene: TRBJ2-7
d_gene: TRBD1
CDR3nt: TGTGCCAGCTCACCAGGGACAGGGTCGAGCTCCTACGAGCAGTACTTC
CDR3aa: CASSPGTGSSSYEQYF